Reported below is one T cell receptor (beta chain). No antigen is known for it. There are no base qualities to consult, and no much larger clone falls within one base. Donors were approximately 42 systemically healthy Caucasian individuals from Russia aged roughly 6 to 100 years. Roughly 9 milliliters of peripheral blood were drawn from each donor into EDTA-treated Vacutainer tubes. Ficoll-Paque density-gradient centrifugation was used to isolate PBMCs, with at least 7 million per sample. Trizol reagent was used to extract total RNA from PBMCs, with at least 5.5 micrograms per sample. For every donor, an aliquot of PBMCs went through flow cytometry to measure the percentages of naive CD45RAhigh/CD27high T cells. The sample belongs to a study of blood T cells in healthy people across ages (dated by TCRdb to about 2015). Study-wide context: Template switching captured roughly one uniquely barcoded TCR beta cDNA molecule per two T cells in model experiments. Using deep sequencing normalized with unique cDNA molecular identifiers, the study measured how TCR beta repertoire diversity changes with age. Donors were grouped into four age groups: young (average roughly 15 years), middle-aged (over 35), aged (about 60) and long-lived (about 89). To avoid experimental bias, donors of different ages were randomly spread across the sequencing lanes. Using the same blood draw, the study looked at two additional independent replicas of 1 million unique cDNA reads for two donors, one aged 18 to 29 and the other aged 80 or older. The study at large found these results: Bulk unsorted PBMC profiling prevented conclusive comparison of naive and antigen-experienced compartments. Observed TCR beta diversity correlated strongly with the percentage of naive T cells measured by flow cytometry. Donor CMV infection status was unknown, potentially confounding age-related changes in expanded clonotypes. Total diversity estimates from one million sequenced T cells were considered lower bounds and underestimates. Observed TCR beta diversity per million T cells fell roughly linearly with age, and a significant reduction was already apparent by age approximately 40. Compared with the aged group, the long-lived group had more naive CD4+ T cells, fewer expanded clones and increased TCR diversity, suggesting age selection.

Libraries were made using 5' RACE. For sequencing, an Illumina HiSeq 2500 was employed. A second PCR of 7 to 11 cycles was run with a J-beta primer mix and a sample-barcoded 5' primer. A template-switch 5' adaptor carrying 12 random nucleotides introduced a unique molecular identifier onto each TCR beta cDNA molecule. At least 2.5 million CDR3-containing paired-end reads were obtained from each sample. The Mint cDNA synthesis kit, primed by a TRBC-specific oligonucleotide, was used to synthesize first-strand cDNA from all RNA. Following uracil-DNA glycosylase treatment, all cDNA underwent a first 18-cycle PCR with the universal primers M1SS and BC2_uni_R. The original methods were these. Each sample was normalized by randomly selecting 1 million high-quality reads, each carrying a distinct molecular identifier. Instead of being binned into consensus sequences, reads with shared molecular identifiers were discarded. CDR3 identification, clonotype clustering and error correction used MiTCR with a Q25 quality threshold and the strictest error-elimination algorithm. A nonparametric unseen species model with Euler transformation was used to estimate a lower bound on total TCR beta diversity. TCRdb cleaned the public reads at Q25 with fastp, built clones with MiXCR and kept in-frame beta chains. A single entry per CDR3 protein holds the most common genes and DNA from its merged rows. The V and J calls were determined by TCRdb, not by the authors. This sample holds about 670,000 distinct CDR3 sequences; 40% to 45% were observed only once. Clones ranked in the top ten supply 25% to 35% of the sample.

CDR1 and CDR2, looked up from the germline V gene, are KGHSH and LQKENI. The cysteine opens and the phenylalanine closes a CDR3 of 13 amino acids. The CDR3 DNA has 39 bases and is translated from base 1. V was cut back by 2 bases and J by 5 bases, leaving a gap of 9 bases between them. Sequencing used blood. The chain employs TRBV18 and TRBJ2-5; no D gene can be assigned with confidence. The receptor's source is an elderly man in good health. The CDR3 region: CASSPGNWETQYF. The base sequence is TGTGCCAGCTCACCAGGGAACTGGGAGACCCAGTACTTC.